What follows are 25 T cell receptor beta chains derived from one specimen sequenced in a study of shared clonotypes between healthy human individuals. Here immunoSEQ multiplex PCR was the method, and the copy in TCRdb shows in-frame clones only, minus some. The sample comprises about 1 million clones, around 76% of which are singletons, and 1.4% rests with the top ten. The sequenced sample was memory CD4+ T cells sorted from blood. As to subset: CD45RA-negative fraction. All receptors come from a man aged 18 to 29 in good health.

The chain is built from TRBV4-1 and TRBJ2-1; 7 positions agree with TRBD1. Germline lookup yields CDR1 MGHRA and CDR2 YSYEKL. Trimming cost V 0 bases and J 0 bases; bases outside gene matches: 14. The CDR3 runs 20 residues. In DNA, the CDR3 is TGCGCCAGCAGCCAAGAATATTACCCGGGACAGATAGGCTCCTACAATGAGCAGTTCTTC. Its translation: CASSQEYYPGQIGSYNEQFF.

The chain is built from TRBV25-1 and TRBJ2-5; no clear D gene. Germline CDR1 reads MGHDK; CDR2 reads SYGVNS. This CDR3 contains 14 residues. Trimming cost V 4 bases and J 5 bases, with 14 bases left between them. The CDR3 region is CASSARRGTETQYF. The DNA of the CDR3 is TGTGCCAGCAGTGCCCGTCGCGGTACTGAGACCCAGTACTTC. Combining the CDR3 with reference TRBV25-1 and TRBJ2-5 gives the whole variable domain EADIYQTPRYLVIGTGKKITLECSQTMGHDKMYWYQQDPGMELHLIHYSYGVNSTEKGDLSSESTVSRIRTEHFPLTLESARPSHTSQYLCASSARRGTETQYFGPGTRLLVL.

The chain uses TRBV4-1 and TRBJ2-7; D remains unclear. With 2 bases removed from V and 5 bases from J, the gap between germline ends came to 10 bases. The CDR3 spans 13 residues. CDR1 and CDR2 (germline): MGHRA, YSYEKL. CDR3 DNA sequence: TGCGCCAGCAGCCAATTTGGTAGTCACGAGCAGTACTTC. It codes for CASSQFGSHEQYF.

The rearrangement joins TRBV6-1 to TRBJ2-5; the match to TRBD2 covers 10 bases. The CDR3 runs to 16 residues. V was pared by 3 bases and J by 4 bases, with 8 bases of the junction left unmatched. Germline V gene data show CDR1 as MNHNS and CDR2 as SASEGT. The CDR3 bases are TGTGCCAGCAGTGAGGCGCTAGCGGGAGAACGAGAGACCCAGTACTTC. Translating it yields CASSEALAGERETQYF.

The J gene is TRBJ2-2, the V gene TRBV9; D ambiguous. With 0 bases removed from V and 4 bases from J, the gap between germline ends came to 4 bases. Germline assignment: CDR1 SGDLS and CDR2 YYNGEE. This CDR3 contains 13 residues. Written as DNA, the CDR3 is TGTGCCAGCAGCGTAGCGGTCACCGGGGAGCTGTTTTTT. It codes for CASSVAVTGELFF.

The chain combines TRBV30 with TRBJ2-6, with a weak D call TRBD2 (6 bases). The ends were cut back, 6 bases at V and 0 bases at J, with 9 bases in the middle. This CDR3 has 14 amino acids. In germline, CDR1 is GTSNPN, CDR2 SVGIG (reference sequence). CDR3 DNA sequence: TGTGCCTGTAGCGGCAGCTCTGGGGCCAACGTCCTGACTTTC. Translating gives CACSGSSGANVLTF.

This chain connects TRBV5-6 to TRBJ1-1; 8 bases agree with TRBD1. J was trimmed by 4 bases and V by 4 bases; bases with no gene match: 6. CDR3 length: 14 amino acids. Germline-derived CDR1 and CDR2 are SGHDT and YYEEEE. The CDR3 DNA reads TGTGCCAGCAGCCGGGGGACAGGAGGCACTGAAGCTTTCTTT. This codes for CASSRGTGGTEAFF. The full variable domain, its missing parts supplied by reference TRBV5-6 and TRBJ1-1, is DAGVTQSPTHLIKTRGQQVTLRCSPKSGHDTVSWYQQALGQGPQFIFQYYEEEERQRGNFPDRFSGHQFPNYSSELNVNALLLGDSALYLCASSRGTGGTEAFFGQGTRLTVV.

Comment on this clone: Other DNA sequences in this specimen translate into the identical CDR3. This sequence joins TRBV10-1 and TRBJ1-1, with D unresolved. Looked up from germline, CDR1 is WNHNN and CDR2 is SYGVQD (reference sequence). With 0 bases removed from V and 1 base from J, the gap between germline ends came to 3 bases. The CDR3 contains 13 residues. Here the CDR3 reads CASSESRNTEAFF. CDR3 in DNA: TGCGCCAGCAGTGAGTCCCGGAACACTGAAGCTTTCTTT.

V usage is TRBV10-3 and J usage is TRBJ2-7; TRBD1 matches at 10 bases. This CDR3 region has 14 residues. Trimming removed 6 bases from V and 0 bases from J; junction bases left unmatched: 2. CDR1 and CDR2 from the germline V gene are ENHRY and SYGVKD. The CDR3 here is CAIRGQGSSYEQYF. DNA of the CDR3: TGTGCCATCAGGGGACAGGGGAGCTCCTACGAGCAGTACTTC.

The chain uses TRBV11-2 and TRBJ1-4; the match to TRBD1 covers 8 bases. Germline V gene lookup returns CDR1 SGHAT and CDR2 FQNNGV. The length of the CDR3 is 15 residues. V lost 5 bases and J lost 6; bases outside the gene matches: 8. The CDR3 DNA follows: TGTGCCAGCAGCAAAGGACAGGGCAGGCATGAAAAACTGTTTTTT. It encodes CASSKGQGRHEKLFF.

The chain combines TRBV18 with TRBJ2-7, with a weak D call TRBD1 (6 bases). Between the trimmed V and J ends, which lost 2 bases and 3 bases, there was a span of 11 bases. This CDR3 contains 14 residues. Germline lookup yields CDR1 KGHSH and CDR2 LQKENI. For the CDR3, the DNA is TGTGCCAGCTCACCATCGAGACAGGACTACGAGCAGTACTTC. Amino acid sequence: CASSPSRQDYEQYF.

This chain uses TRBV29-1 with TRBJ1-1; TRBD1 matches at 7 bases. J gave up 0 bases and V 7 bases, and 5 bases lay outside the gene matches. The CDR3 loop spans 13 amino acids. CDR1 is SQVTM and CDR2 is ANQGSEA in the germline V gene. CDR3 DNA sequence: TGCAGCGCCTCGACAGGGTTGAACACTGAAGCTTTCTTT. Its protein product is CSASTGLNTEAFF.

This clone appeared a few times. Other nucleotide sequences from this sample produce the same CDR3. V is TRBV5-1 and J is TRBJ2-5; D ambiguous. Trimming stripped 2 bases from V and 5 bases from J, with 4 bases between. CDR3 length: 11 residues. Germline values: CDR1 SGHRS, CDR2 YFSETQ. The CDR3 is CASSFYETQYF. Here the CDR3 DNA reads TGCGCCAGCAGCTTTTACGAGACCCAGTACTTC.

The J gene is TRBJ1-2, the V gene TRBV6-5, with D unresolved. V was trimmed by 5 bases and J by 7 bases, leaving 14 bases between them. Per the germline V gene, CDR1 is MNHEY and CDR2 is SVGAGI. The CDR3 consists of 13 residues. The chain's CDR3 is CASSGRPEGGYTF. The CDR3, as DNA: TGTGCCAGCAGTGGACGTCCCGAGGGTGGCTACACCTTC.

V is TRBV11-2 and J is TRBJ2-3, with D maybe TRBD2 (5 bases). The CDR3 length is 13 residues. With 1 base removed from V and 6 bases from J, the gap between germline ends came to 8 bases. Germline loops: CDR1 SGHAT, CDR2 FQNNGV. As DNA, the CDR3 is TGTGCCAGCAGCTTAGGAGGGAAGGATACGCAGTATTTT. Its translation: CASSLGGKDTQYF.

The chain has TRBV7-2 and TRBJ2-3; 9 nucleotides align to TRBD2. Germline V gene lookup returns CDR1 SGHTA and CDR2 FQGNSA. The CDR3 sequence is 15 residues long. V shed 2 bases and J 1 base; nucleotides not matched to a gene: 1. CDR3 in amino acids: CASSLQRGGTDTQYF. DNA of the CDR3: TGTGCCAGCAGCTTACAGCGGGGGGGCACAGATACGCAGTATTTT.

This clone has a handful of counts. The V call is TRBV27, the J call TRBJ1-6; D uncertain. The CDR3 runs 13 residues. CDR1 MNHEY and CDR2 SMNVEV come from the germline V gene (reference sequence). The ends were cut back, 5 bases at V and 9 bases at J, with 11 bases in the middle. CDR3 loop: CASSPVSSSPLHF. The CDR3 nucleotides read TGTGCCAGCAGTCCAGTTAGTAGTTCACCCCTCCACTTT.

The rearrangement uses TRBV15 and TRBJ2-7; 15 nucleotides match TRBD2. Germline trimming cut 0 bases from V and 7 bases from J; bases unmatched to any gene: 7. Looked up from germline, CDR1 is LNHNV and CDR2 is YYDKDF (reference sequence). The CDR3 length is 17 residues. The CDR3 DNA is TGTGCCACCAGCAGAGATCGGACTAGCGGGAGGGCCCGAGAGCAGTACTTC. This translates into CATSRDRTSGRAREQYF.

The chain has TRBV5-1 and TRBJ2-5, with D unresolved. The CDR3 contains 14 residues. Germline lookup yields CDR1 SGHRS and CDR2 YFSETQ. Trimming shortened V by 1 base and J by 5 bases, and 12 bases separated the two germline ends. CDR3 nucleotides: TGCGCCAGCAGCTTGCTCCGGGCTGGGGAGACCCAGTACTTC. Amino acids: CASSLLRAGETQYF.

A word on this clone: This same CDR3 is encoded by further DNA sequences in the sample. The chain links TRBV18 to TRBJ1-2; D not certain. V lost 2 bases and J 5 bases, leaving 9 bases between the germline ends. The CDR3 has 13 residues. Germline V lookup: CDR1 KGHSH, CDR2 LQKENI. CDR3 sequence: CASSPSGNYGYTF. In DNA form, the CDR3 reads TGTGCCAGCTCACCATCGGGGAATTATGGCTACACCTTC.

This sequence joins TRBV28 and TRBJ1-1; D perhaps matches TRBD1 (5 bases). Trimming left V 3 bases short and J 4 bases short, with 12 bases between. Germline loops: CDR1 MDHEN, CDR2 SYDVKM. The CDR3 is 14 residues long. CDR3 nucleotides: TGTGCCAGCAGTTTGCGGTGGGGCGGCACTGAAGCTTTCTTT. Its translation: CASSLRWGGTEAFF.

The chain carries TRBV6-5 and TRBJ2-2; D gene uncertain. From germline, CDR1 is MNHEY and CDR2 SVGAGI. The CDR3 spans 11 residues. Trimming stripped 6 bases from V and 6 bases from J, with 5 bases between. The CDR3 DNA reads TGTGCCAGCAGCCCCCCCGGGGAGCTGTTTTTT. Translated: CASSPPGELFF.

To note about this clone: Just one base apart from a much larger clone, this may be a read error. The V call is TRBV7-9, the J call TRBJ1-2; 9 bases match TRBD1. CDR3 length: 15 residues. Germline CDR1 SEHNR, CDR2 FQNEAQ (reference sequence). This CDR3 reads CVSSSDRGNDYGYTF. CDR3 bases: TGTGTCAGCAGCTCGGACAGGGGAAATGACTATGGCTACACCTTC.

The chain couples TRBV5-6 to TRBJ2-2, with D possibly being TRBD1 or TRBD2 (7 bases each). Trimming removed 1 base from V and 6 bases from J, with 19 bases in between. Germline loops: CDR1 SGHDT, CDR2 YYEEEE. The CDR3 runs 17 residues. The CDR3 nucleotides read TGTGCCAGCAGCTTGAGAATAAGACAGGGAGGGGCCGGGGAGCTGTTTTTT. This gives the protein CASSLRIRQGGAGELFF.

The V call is TRBV28, the J call TRBJ2-7; D remains unclear. This CDR3 has 13 residues. The germline gives CDR1 MDHEN, CDR2 SYDVKM. Trimming took 4 bases from V and 6 from J, leaving 13 bases between them. The CDR3 DNA sequence: TGTGCCAGCAGTTCCTTAATTAGGTTCGAGCAGTACTTC. It yields the protein CASSSLIRFEQYF.